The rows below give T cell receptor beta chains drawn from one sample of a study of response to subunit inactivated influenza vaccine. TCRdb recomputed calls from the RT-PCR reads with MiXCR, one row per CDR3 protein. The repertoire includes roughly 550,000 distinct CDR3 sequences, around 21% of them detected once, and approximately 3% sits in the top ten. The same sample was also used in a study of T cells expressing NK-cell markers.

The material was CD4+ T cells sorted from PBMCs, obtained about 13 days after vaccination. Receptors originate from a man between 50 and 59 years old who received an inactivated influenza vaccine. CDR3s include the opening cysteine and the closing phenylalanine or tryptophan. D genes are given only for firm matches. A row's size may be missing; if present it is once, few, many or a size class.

TGTGCCAGCAGCTCTAGCGGGAGGGCCAATGAGCAGTTCTTC CASSSSGRANEQFF TRBJ2-1 TRBV7-9 TRBD2 few
TGTGCCAGCAGCTTAGTTTTAAGTCCGCAGCCCCAGCATTTT CASSLVLSPQPQHF TRBJ1-5 TRBV7-2 . .
TGTGCCAGCAGCCCACTAGCGGGGGGGTCCCATACGCAGTATTTT CASSPLAGGSHTQYF TRBJ2-3 TRBV28 TRBD2 .
TGCGCCAGCAGCTTTTCGGCAGGGGATGAGCAGTTCTTC CASSFSAGDEQFF TRBJ2-1 TRBV5-1 . .
TGTGCCAGCAGCCGGGACCGAATGAACACTGAAGCCTTCTTT CASSRDRMNTEAFF TRBJ1-1 TRBV7-9 . .
TGTGCCACCGGCTCTGGAAACACCATATATTTT CATGSGNTIYF TRBJ1-3 TRBV24-1 . .
TGTGCCAGCAGTACGCGACAGGAACGAGATGGCTACACCTTC CASSTRQERDGYTF TRBJ1-2 TRBV6-2/TRBV6-3 . few
TGCAGTGCTAGAGACCGGTTTCGCGCTCGGGATTCTGAAAAACTGTTTTTT CSARDRFRARDSEKLFF TRBJ1-4 TRBV20-1 . .
TGCGCCAGCAGCTCGGGGACAGGGGGCTACTGGGCAGATACGCAGTATTTT CASSSGTGGYWADTQYF TRBJ2-3 TRBV5-1 TRBD1 few
TGTGCCACCAGCAGAGGTTTGGGGGAGCTGTTTTTT CATSRGLGELFF TRBJ2-2 TRBV15 . few
TGCAGCGTTGAAGGGGCCGGGACTAGGGAGACCCAGTACTTC CSVEGAGTRETQYF TRBJ2-5 TRBV29-1 TRBD2 .
TGCAGTGCGACTCTCCTGGATCAGCCCCAGCATTTT CSATLLDQPQHF TRBJ1-5 TRBV20-1 . .
TGCGCCAGCAGCTTTGAGTCCAACACCGGGGAGCTGTTTTTT CASSFESNTGELFF TRBJ2-2 TRBV5-1 . .
TGTGCCTGGAGTGGTACAGTGACTGAAGCTTTCTTT CAWSGTVTEAFF TRBJ1-1 TRBV30 . few
TGTGCCAGCAGTTACTCGTACCCGGCCCAGCATTTT CASSYSYPAQHF TRBJ1-5 TRBV6-2/TRBV6-3 . few
TGTGCCAGCTCACCCGGGACTAGCGGGACGAGAGGCGAGCAGTACTTC CASSPGTSGTRGEQYF TRBJ2-7 TRBV18 TRBD2 few
TGTGCCAGCAGTTCAACCGGGACAGGGGGTAACGAGCAGTACTTC CASSSTGTGGNEQYF TRBJ2-7 TRBV28 TRBD1 .
TGTGCCAGCAGTGAAGTAGGCAGGGACCCAGATACGCAGTATTTT CASSEVGRDPDTQYF TRBJ2-3 TRBV6-1 . .
TGCGCCAGCAGCTCCGAAGGTGTGGGGAACATTCAGTACTTC CASSSEGVGNIQYF TRBJ2-4 TRBV5-1 . .
TGTGCCACCAGCGCTAGCGGAAACTCCTACGAGCAGTACTTC CATSASGNSYEQYF TRBJ2-7 TRBV15 TRBD2 .
TGTGCCAGCAGCCGCAGTAGGACTGAAGCTTTCTTT CASSRSRTEAFF TRBJ1-1 TRBV3-1 . .
TGTGCCACCAGTACGACAGGTTCCTACGAGCAGTACTTC CATSTTGSYEQYF TRBJ2-7 TRBV24-1 . few
TGTGCCAGCAGCCACCCCGGCCAGCCCCAGCATTTT CASSHPGQPQHF TRBJ1-5 TRBV11-1 . few
TGTGCCATCAGTCCGACAGGGGTCACTGAAGCTTTCTTT CAISPTGVTEAFF TRBJ1-1 TRBV10-3 TRBD1 few
TGTGCCAGCAGCCATGGGACAGGGGATGAGCAGTTCTTC CASSHGTGDEQFF TRBJ2-1 TRBV7-8 TRBD1 .
TGCGCCAGCAGCCACCCCGGGACTGGGAATTCACCCCTCCACTTT CASSHPGTGNSPLHF TRBJ1-6 TRBV4-3 . few
TGTGCCAGCAGTTACTCGAAGGTTCCTAGCATGGATACGCAGCATTTT CASSYSKVPSMDTQHF TRBJ1-5 TRBV6-5 . once
TGTGCCAGCAGCCCCAGATCCCACAATGAGCAGTTCTTC CASSPRSHNEQFF TRBJ2-1 TRBV7-2 . .
TGTGCCAGCAGTGTTGGCCTAGCGGGAAACACCGGGGAGCTGTTTTTT CASSVGLAGNTGELFF TRBJ2-2 TRBV2 TRBD2 .
TGTGCCAGCAGCGTAGGACTAGCGGGAGGGCCGGTCTACAATGAGCAGTTCTTC CASSVGLAGGPVYNEQFF TRBJ2-1 TRBV9 TRBD2 few
TGTGCCAGCAGCCCAAGCCTGCTTTGGGATGAAAAACTGTTTTTT CASSPSLLWDEKLFF TRBJ1-4 TRBV3-1 . few
TGCAGTGCTAGTTCCGGGTTTAAGTCGCTTGGCTACACCTTC CSASSGFKSLGYTF TRBJ1-2 TRBV20-1 . .
TGCGCCAGCAGCAACGTAAATGAGCAGTTCTTC CASSNVNEQFF TRBJ2-1 TRBV4-3 . .
TGTGCCAGCAGTTTTTGGGGGGGGGAGCTGTTTTTT CASSFWGGELFF TRBJ2-2 TRBV6-5 . .
TGCGCCAGCAGCCCCAGTCGGGGCCAGCAAGAGACCCAGTACTTC CASSPSRGQQETQYF TRBJ2-5 TRBV4-3 . .
TGTGCCAGCAGAAGGGAGACCGGGGAGCTGTTTTTT CASRRETGELFF TRBJ2-2 TRBV6-5 . .
TGTGCCAGCAGTTACTCCCGGACAGTAGGGGGGACTTTCTTT CASSYSRTVGGTFF TRBJ1-1 TRBV6-5 . few
TGCAGCGTTGAACCCCAGGGGAACGAGCAGTACTTC CSVEPQGNEQYF TRBJ2-7 TRBV29-1 . few
TGTGCCAGCAGTTACCAAGGGGCCGCGAACACTGAAGCTTTCTTT CASSYQGAANTEAFF TRBJ1-1 TRBV6-5 . .
TGCAGTGCTACCCCCGGGCTAGCGGGTTATGAGCAGTTCTTC CSATPGLAGYEQFF TRBJ2-1 TRBV20-1 TRBD2 few
TGTGCCAGCAGCTTAATGGGGACCGGCAATGAGCAGTTCTTC CASSLMGTGNEQFF TRBJ2-1 TRBV7-2 . few
TGTGCCAGCAGCTCCTCCGGGACTAGTTCCGATGAGCAGTTCTTC CASSSSGTSSDEQFF TRBJ2-1 TRBV9 TRBD2 .
TGTGCCAGCAGTCCCAAGACTAACTATGGCTACACCTTC CASSPKTNYGYTF TRBJ1-2 TRBV27 . .
TGTGCCAGCAGCCAAGTACAGGGTAGAGCTTTCTTT CASSQVQGRAFF TRBJ1-1 TRBV3-1 . .
TGCAGTGCTAGAGATCCGGGAGGGCCTACAGATACGCAGTATTTT CSARDPGGPTDTQYF TRBJ2-3 TRBV20-1 TRBD2 .
TGTGCCAGCAGACCTACAGGGTCAGGGGACACCGGGGAGCTGTTTTTT CASRPTGSGDTGELFF TRBJ2-2 TRBV7-2 . once
TGTGCCAGCAGCTTAACAAGTCCCTCGGTCTACAATGAGCAGTTCTTC CASSLTSPSVYNEQFF TRBJ2-1 TRBV7-8 . .
TGTGCCAGCAGCCAAGCGTCGGCCCCAAACTACGAGCAGTACTTC CASSQASAPNYEQYF TRBJ2-7 TRBV4-2 . few
TGTGCCAGCCGGAATTCAGGGGGCGGCTATGGCTACACCTTC CASRNSGGGYGYTF TRBJ1-2 TRBV27 TRBD1 .
TGTGCCAGCAGTTCCCCCGGGGATAGCGGGAGCTCCTACGAGCAGTACTTC CASSSPGDSGSSYEQYF TRBJ2-7 TRBV28 TRBD2 .
TGTGCCAGCAGCTTAGCGGGGGGGTACACAGATACGCAGTATTTT CASSLAGGYTDTQYF TRBJ2-3 TRBV7-2 TRBD2 .